This T cell receptor (beta chain) was identified during a study of tumor-infiltrating lymphocytes in primary liver carcinoma. As for the study in general: Per sample, productive TCRbeta reads numbered roughly 3.65 to 7.13 million, similar across tissue types. Study-level findings and limits: There were only about 7-24% of top clones found in all five tumor regions.

Co-extraction of RNA and DNA was performed on roughly 20-33 mg of unsorted bulk tissue. Donors underwent surgery for histopathologically diagnosed primary liver carcinoma. Five separate regions of each tumor underwent sampling. As regards this clonotype: What it recognizes is unknown. One junction end does not reproduce the germline sequence, and a read error may be involved.

The length of the CDR3 is 13 residues. The germline V gene has CDR1 SGHDN and CDR2 FVKESK. The investigators made TCR beta cDNA from about 510 ng total RNA, using a constant-region primer. ARM-PCR was slightly modified, and three nested multiplex PCR rounds with it gave rise to the TCR beta libraries. The first two PCR rounds, around 11 cycles each, used TRBV1-TRBV30 forward primers and a C-beta reverse primer. Via MiXCR, TCRdb re-called the multiplex PCR reads, giving one row per CDR3 protein. In the table there are roughly 200,000 distinct CDR3 sequences, around 81% of which are singletons. Sequencing input: tumor tissue from primary liver carcinoma. This clonotype originated in a man aged 35 to 55 with primary liver carcinoma and hepatitis B virus infection. This rearrangement joins TRBV14 to TRBJ2-3, with D uncertain. The chain's CDR3 is CVSSRGYRYTQYF. The CDR3 DNA reads as TGTGTCAGCAGCCGAGGATACAGATATACGCAGTATTTT. The full variable domain, in which reference TRBV14 and TRBJ2-3 provide the parts outside the CDR3, is EAGVTQFPSHSVIEKGQTVTLRCDPISGHDNLYWYRRVMGKEIKFLLHFVKESKQDESGMPNNRFLAERTGGTYSTLKVQPAELEDSGVYFCVSSRGYRYTQYFGPGTRLTVL.